Presented here are 18 T cell receptor beta chains from one specimen sequenced in a study of T cells after somatic rescue of genetic block. Assay used: immunoSEQ multiplex PCR; TCRdb lists only in-frame clones, some missing. Of about 70,000 clones in the sample, about 91% were seen once. What was sequenced was peripheral blood mononuclear cells (PBMCs). The source is a man aged 40-49 years.

V and J are TRBV7-2 and TRBJ2-1; TRBD1 matches 9 bases. This CDR3 is 15 amino acids long. The J segment lost 6 bases and the V segment lost 1 base, leaving 4 bases of the junction unmatched. The germline gives CDR1 SGHTA, CDR2 FQGNSA. The chain's CDR3 is CASSLGGTGTNEQFF. For the CDR3, the DNA is TGTGCCAGCAGCTTAGGGGGGACAGGGACCAATGAGCAGTTCTTC. Complete variable domain (other parts from reference TRBV7-2 and TRBJ2-1): GAGVSQSPSNKVTEKGKDVELRCDPISGHTALYWYRQSLGQGLEFLIYFQGNSAPDKSGLPSDRFSAERTGGSVSTLTIQRTQQEDSAVYLCASSLGGTGTNEQFFGPGTRLTVL.

The rearrangement links TRBV18 to TRBJ2-1, with TRBD1 matching over 7 bases. The junction had 14 bases not matched to a gene; V was cut back by 3 bases and J by 12 bases. Looked up from germline, CDR1 is KGHSH and CDR2 is LQKENI. This CDR3 contains 15 residues. The CDR3 nucleotides read TGTGCCAGCTCACCCCTCCCCCTTAATCGACAGGGGCAGTTCTTC. This encodes CASSPLPLNRQGQFF. The full variable domain, in which reference TRBV18 and TRBJ2-1 provide the parts outside the CDR3, is NAGVMQNPRHLVRRRGQEARLRCSPMKGHSHVYWYRQLPEEGLKFMVYLQKENIIDESGMPKERFSAEFPKEGPSILRIQQVVRGDSAAYFCASSPLPLNRQGQFFGPGTRLTVL.

The chain has TRBV5-1 and TRBJ2-7; 8 nucleotides align to TRBD1. V shed 0 bases and J 6 bases; nucleotides not matched to a gene: 5. The CDR3 covers 14 residues. Germline V gives CDR1 SGHRS, CDR2 YFSETQ. CDR3 residues: CASSLGTGSSEQYF. CDR3 coding DNA: TGCGCCAGCAGCTTGGGGACAGGGAGTAGCGAGCAGTACTTC.

The gene calls are TRBV28 and TRBJ2-1, with D unclear. The germline V and J ends were trimmed by 7 bases and 2 bases, with 6 bases remaining between them. The germline CDR1 and CDR2 sequences are MDHEN and SYDVKM. The CDR3 is made up of 12 amino acids. The CDR3, as DNA: TGTGCCAGCAAAGACGCCTACAATGAGCAGTTCTTC. It is translated as CASKDAYNEQFF.

The CDR3 loop is CASSQDPTGAAGNTIYF. The CDR3 region has the DNA TGCGCCAGCAGCCAAGATCCCACAGGGGCAGCTGGAAACACCATATATTTT. The rearrangement links TRBV4-3 to TRBJ1-3; TRBD1 matches 7 bases. Germline CDR1 is LGHNA and CDR2 is YSLEER. The J segment lost 2 bases and the V segment lost 0 bases, leaving 7 bases of the junction unmatched. The CDR3 contains 17 residues.

The rearrangement joins TRBV6-1 to TRBJ1-5, with D maybe TRBD1 (5 bases). V was clipped by 1 base and J by 3 bases, with 16 bases between them. CDR3 size: 17 residues. Germline V gene sequence: CDR1 MNHNS, CDR2 SASEGT. The CDR3 region is CASSEGRFVGDNQPQHF. The CDR3 DNA reads TGTGCCAGCAGTGAAGGAAGATTCGTGGGGGACAATCAGCCCCAGCATTTT.

This clone occurred once. This CDR3 reads CASSIAPSGYEQYF. CDR3 DNA sequence: TGTGCCAGTAGTATAGCGCCTAGCGGCTACGAGCAGTACTTC. The chain employs TRBV19 and TRBJ2-7; 7 bases map to TRBD2. The germline CDR1 and CDR2 sequences are LNHDA and SQIVND (reference sequence). V shed 1 base and J 3 bases; nucleotides not matched to a gene: 3. This CDR3 is built from 14 residues.

This chain links TRBV28 with TRBJ2-7, with TRBD1 matching 8 bases. CDR3 size: 15 residues. The V gene's germline CDR1 is MDHEN and CDR2 SYDVKM. V dropped 6 bases and J dropped 2; count of bases not matched to a gene: 9. CDR3 DNA sequence: TGTGCCAGCAGCTTAAACCGGGACAGGACCTACGAGCAGTACTTC. This gives the protein CASSLNRDRTYEQYF.

The chain combines TRBV5-5 with TRBJ1-5; 8 positions agree with TRBD1. The trim removed 4 bases at V and 4 bases at J, leaving 10 bases unmatched. This CDR3 has 16 amino acids. Germline V CDR1 and CDR2: SGHKS, YYEKEE (reference sequence). CDR3 bases: TGTGCCAGCAGCCCCGTGGGGACAGGCATAAATCAGCCCCAGCATTTT. The encoded protein is CASSPVGTGINQPQHF.

CDR3 residues: CASSPIPGAGGYEQYF. The CDR3 DNA sequence: TGTGCCAGCAGCCCCATCCCGGGGGCGGGAGGCTACGAGCAGTACTTC. The chain is built from TRBV7-9 and TRBJ2-7, with 8 nucleotides matching TRBD2. Trimming cost V 5 bases and J 3 bases; bases outside gene matches: 12. Germline CDR1 SEHNR, CDR2 FQNEAQ (reference sequence). The CDR3 has 16 residues.

V and J are TRBV4-3 and TRBJ2-7; D unclear. V lost 0 bases and J lost 3, with 6 bases in between. Per the germline V gene, CDR1 is LGHNA and CDR2 is YSLEER. The CDR3 totals 13 residues. DNA of the CDR3: TGCGCCAGCAGCCAAGACAGGTTCTACGAGCAGTACTTC. This encodes CASSQDRFYEQYF.

The V call is TRBV11-2, the J call TRBJ1-1; D possibly corresponds to TRBD1 (5 bases). Germline V gene sequence: CDR1 SGHAT, CDR2 FQNNGV. Trimming left V 3 bases short and J 5 bases short, with 16 bases between. The CDR3 runs 15 residues. CDR3 in DNA: TGTGCCAGCAGCTTGGCCGGTCGAGGGGAAACTGAAGCTTTCTTT. This codes for CASSLAGRGETEAFF.

The chain is built from TRBV6-1 and TRBJ1-3, with no clear D. V was clipped by 2 bases and J by 2 bases, with 13 bases between them. CDR1 and CDR2 from the germline V gene are MNHNS and SASEGT. This CDR3 has 16 amino acids. The CDR3 protein is CASSEFLRPAGNTIYF. The CDR3 nucleotides are TGTGCCAGCAGTGAATTTCTCAGGCCGGCTGGAAACACCATATATTTT.

The chain recombines TRBV6-1 with TRBJ1-3; D not certain. V was trimmed by 5 bases and J by 4 bases, leaving 15 bases between them. Germline CDR1 and CDR2: MNHNS and SASEGT. The CDR3 totals 15 residues. CDR3 amino acids: CASSPRHAPGNTIYF. In nucleotides, the CDR3 is TGTGCCAGCAGTCCTCGACACGCGCCGGGAAACACCATATATTTT.

This chain uses TRBV5-4 with TRBJ2-7, with 9 bases lining up with TRBD1. CDR3 length equals 15 residues. V shed 4 bases and J 2 bases; nucleotides not matched to a gene: 7. In germline, CDR1 is SGHNT, CDR2 YYREEE (reference sequence). Here the CDR3 reads CASSQMDRGPYEQYF. CDR3 nucleotides: TGTGCCAGCAGCCAAATGGACAGGGGACCCTACGAGCAGTACTTC.

This rearrangement joins TRBV19 to TRBJ2-1, with TRBD1 as a possible D gene (5 bases). Germline CDR1 LNHDA, CDR2 SQIVND (reference sequence). V lost 5 bases and J 15 bases, leaving 17 bases between the germline ends. CDR3 size: 12 residues. CDR3 nucleotide sequence: TGTGCCAGTAGTCCCCCTAGGGGTCGTCGGTTCTTC. The encoded protein is CASSPPRGRRFF.

In regard to this clone: The sample has other DNA sequences that encode this CDR3 too. The chain links TRBV19 to TRBJ1-5; the D gene is possibly TRBD1 (5 bases). V gave up 9 bases and J gave up 8 bases, with 20 bases separating them. CDR1 LNHDA and CDR2 SQIVND come from the germline V gene (reference sequence). The CDR3 is 14 amino acids. In DNA form, the CDR3 reads TGTGCCAGCACAATCGGCAGGGTTCCCGAGCCCCAGCATTTT. Its translation is CASTIGRVPEPQHF.

The chain recombines TRBV7-3 with TRBJ2-5, with TRBD2 matching 10 bases. The CDR3 contains 15 residues. Germline V gene data show CDR1 as SGHTA and CDR2 as FQGTGA. The trim removed 5 bases at V and 3 bases at J, leaving 6 bases unmatched. The CDR3 sequence is CASSRAGTSEETQYF. CDR3 DNA: TGTGCCAGCAGCCGGGCGGGGACTAGCGAAGAGACCCAGTACTTC. Together with reference TRBV7-3 and TRBJ2-5, the CDR3 gives the full variable domain: GAGVSQTPSNKVTEKGKYVELRCDPISGHTALYWYRQSLGQGPEFLIYFQGTGAADDSGLPNDRFFAVRPEGSVSTLKIQRTERGDSAVYLCASSRAGTSEETQYFGPGTRLLVL.